The T cell receptor beta chain under discussion was sequenced for a study of identical twins. Note on this clonotype: Antigen unknown.

Study-wide findings and caveats: Twins' excess sharing was less marked for out-of-frame beta sequences. Among out-of-frame alpha sequences shared by twins, low generation probability occurred in excess.

The CDR3 is 15 residues long. J was trimmed by 0 bases and V by 7 bases; bases with no gene match: 6. Germline CDR1 is LGHDT and CDR2 is YNNKEL (reference sequence). A universal primer site was added by template switching, and unique molecular identifiers were carried by the cDNA. In TCRdb, the 5' RACE reads were re-called with MiXCR into one record per CDR3 protein. Of 200,000 to 250,000 distinct CDR3 sequences in the sample, approximately 7% were seen once. The data were also submitted as part of a second study, on yellow fever vaccine responses in identical twins. Per that paper: In identical twins, vaccine T cell responses appeared partly shared and partly individual.

The rearrangement uses TRBV3-1 and TRBJ2-1, with 7 positions matching TRBD2. The sample consisted of memory (CD45RO+) T cells sorted from blood. The clonotype was recovered from a woman under 30 in good health. CDR3 DNA: TGTGCCAGCAAGGTTAGCGGGCCCTCCTACAATGAGCAGTTCTTC. This gives the protein CASKVSGPSYNEQFF.